This T cell receptor beta chain was captured in a study of shared clonotypes between healthy human individuals. The wider study: Each donor contributed plates that comprised three CD4 naive, three CD4 memory, two CD8 naive and one CD8 memory.

Comments on this clone: What it binds is not known.

The CDR3 length is 15 residues. V lost 4 bases and J lost 1, with 14 bases in between. CDR1 is MNHNS and CDR2 is SASEGT in the germline V gene. The donor population consisted of healthy HIV-negative adults with no recent acute infections or vaccinations. Profiling relied on immunoSEQ multiplex PCR, and the TCRdb table lists in-frame clones only, not all of them. The data show approximately 1,500,000 clones, more than 95% seen once. Study conclusions and caveats: Naive subsets generally had larger estimated richness than memory subsets. Non-shared clonotypes had lower generation probabilities than those shared by all four donors.

This receptor was taken from a man aged 25 to 40 in good health. Sequencing input: naive CD4+ T cells sorted from blood. Subset denoted: CD45RA+ positively selected. This sequence joins TRBV6-1 and TRBJ2-7; D might be TRBD1 (5 bases). CDR3 coding DNA: TGTGCCAGCAGTGGGTTGACAGTAGGGTCCTACGAGCAGTACTTC. Encoded protein: CASSGLTVGSYEQYF.